This TCR beta chain was identified during a study of blood T cell repertoires in COVID-19 (dated by TCRdb to the early 2020s). For context, the study as a whole: Collaborator samples came from the United States, Italy and Spain and covered acute and convalescent phases of COVID-19. The material from the prospective study consisted of cDNA or gDNA derived from T cells, B-cell-depleted T cells, or PBMCs. The dataset comprised deeply sampled blood TCRbeta repertoires from subjects exposed to, actively infected with, or recovered from COVID-19. HLA class I and class II types, where available, came from metadata supplied by the sample provider rather than from assay-based typing. The samples were drawn from the first 160 participants of the ongoing ImmuneRACE study and from over 950 subjects provided by 6 global collaborators. A freely available public database, intended as a resource for researchers studying the immune response to SARS-CoV-2, is where the repertoires were released. A de-identified subject ID, COVID-19 status, age in years and sex were almost always included in the sample metadata. Here is what the overall study found, with its caveats: The amount of clinical and demographic metadata varied by source and participant and was provided uncurated.

On this clone: Its antigen specificity is not known. No quality values exist for individual bases; no much larger clone is one base distant.

Each collaborating institution followed its own protocols to collect whole blood in K2EDTA tubes. For TCRbeta analysis, collaborator samples were shipped as frozen whole blood, as isolated PBMCs, or as DNA extracted from either sample type. Including the terminal cysteine and phenylalanine, the CDR3 comprises 12 residues. CDR3 DNA is the only sequence kept; it has 36 bases, read in frame from the first base. CDR1 is given as SGHAT and CDR2 as FQNNGV, both from the germline V gene. The V end loses 4 bases and the J end loses 11 bases, and a stretch of 14 bases separates them. The immunoSEQ Assay, a bias-controlled multiplex PCR, was used to amplify TCRbeta CDR3 regions from genomic DNA. In the original analysis: The number of nucleated cells in each sample was estimated from the amplification of reference gene primers within the assay. To quantify the absolute abundance of each unique TCRbeta CDR3 rearrangement, sequence reads were collapsed and filtered. For each sample, productive Simpson clonality was calculated by taking the square root of Simpson's diversity index across productive rearrangements. TCRdb's version of the immuneACCESS table is confined to in-frame rearrangements and falls short of the full clone set. An unresolved V gene accounts for under half of the shortfall where checked; the remainder is of unknown origin. V and J calls and clone size are as listed in that table; D and trimming were resolved from the DNA. Counted in this sample were about 83,000 clones; around 87% of them appeared once. The ten largest clones capture 8% of the sample.

The receptor was derived from a man older than 75 with active or convalescent COVID-19. The rearrangement combines TRBV11-2 with TRBJ1-1; perhaps TRBD1 is the D gene, with 5 bases matching. Sequenced sample: peripheral blood. The CDR3 protein: CASSSGGGWAFF. The bases read TGTGCCAGCAGCTCCGGCGGGGGGTGGGCTTTCTTT.